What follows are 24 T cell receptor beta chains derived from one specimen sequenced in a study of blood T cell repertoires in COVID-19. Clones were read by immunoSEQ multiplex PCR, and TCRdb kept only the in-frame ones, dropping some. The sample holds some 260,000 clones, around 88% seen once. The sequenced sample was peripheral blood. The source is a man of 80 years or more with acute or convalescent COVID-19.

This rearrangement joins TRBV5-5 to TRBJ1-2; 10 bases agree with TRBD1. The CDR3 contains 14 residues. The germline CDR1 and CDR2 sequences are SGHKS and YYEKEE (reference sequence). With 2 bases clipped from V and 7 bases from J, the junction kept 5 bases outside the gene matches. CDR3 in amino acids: CASSLDRGLGGYTF. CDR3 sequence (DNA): TGTGCCAGCAGCTTAGACAGGGGGCTCGGTGGCTACACCTTC.

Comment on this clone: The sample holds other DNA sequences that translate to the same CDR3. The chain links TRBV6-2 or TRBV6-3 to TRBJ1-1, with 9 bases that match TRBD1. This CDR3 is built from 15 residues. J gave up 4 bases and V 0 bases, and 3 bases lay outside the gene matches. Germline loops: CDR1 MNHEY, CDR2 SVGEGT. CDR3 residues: CASSYSGQGRTEAFF. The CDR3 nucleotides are TGTGCCAGCAGTTACTCGGGACAGGGACGCACTGAAGCTTTCTTT.

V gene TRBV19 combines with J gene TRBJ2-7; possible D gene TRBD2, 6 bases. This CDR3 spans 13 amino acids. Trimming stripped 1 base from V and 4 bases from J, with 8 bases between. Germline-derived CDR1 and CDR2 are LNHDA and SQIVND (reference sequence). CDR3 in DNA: TGTGCCAGTAGTATAGGCCGGGGGTACGAGCAGTACTTC. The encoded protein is CASSIGRGYEQYF.

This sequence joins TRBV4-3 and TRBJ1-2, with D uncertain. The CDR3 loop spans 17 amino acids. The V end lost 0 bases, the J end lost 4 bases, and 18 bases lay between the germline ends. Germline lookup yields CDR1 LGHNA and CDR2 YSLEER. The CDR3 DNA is TGCGCCAGCAGCCAAGATATCTTGAGGGTAACTTCCTATGGCTACACCTTC. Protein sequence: CASSQDILRVTSYGYTF.

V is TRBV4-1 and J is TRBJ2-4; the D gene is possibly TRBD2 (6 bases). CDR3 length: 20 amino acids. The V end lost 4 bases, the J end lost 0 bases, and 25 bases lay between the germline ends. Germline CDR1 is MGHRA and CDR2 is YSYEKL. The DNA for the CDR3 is TGCGCCAGCAGCCCCCGGTTCGGAAGACTAGATAATTTAGCCAAAAACATTCAGTACTTC. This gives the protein CASSPRFGRLDNLAKNIQYF.

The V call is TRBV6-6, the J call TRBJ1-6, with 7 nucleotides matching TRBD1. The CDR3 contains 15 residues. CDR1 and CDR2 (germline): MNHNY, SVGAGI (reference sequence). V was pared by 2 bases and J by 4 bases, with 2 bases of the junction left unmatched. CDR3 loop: CASSYADRYNSPLHF. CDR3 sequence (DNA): TGTGCCAGCAGTTACGCGGACAGGTATAATTCACCCCTCCACTTT.

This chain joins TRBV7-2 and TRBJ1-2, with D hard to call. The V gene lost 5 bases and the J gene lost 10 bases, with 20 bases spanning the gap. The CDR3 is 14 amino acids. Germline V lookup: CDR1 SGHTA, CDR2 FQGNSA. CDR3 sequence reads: CASSPTFGASVYTF. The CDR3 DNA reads TGTGCCAGCAGCCCAACCTTTGGTGCGAGCGTCTACACCTTC. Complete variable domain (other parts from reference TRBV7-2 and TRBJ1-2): GAGVSQSPSNKVTEKGKDVELRCDPISGHTALYWYRQSLGQGLEFLIYFQGNSAPDKSGLPSDRFSAERTGGSVSTLTIQRTQQEDSAVYLCASSPTFGASVYTFGSGTRLTVV.

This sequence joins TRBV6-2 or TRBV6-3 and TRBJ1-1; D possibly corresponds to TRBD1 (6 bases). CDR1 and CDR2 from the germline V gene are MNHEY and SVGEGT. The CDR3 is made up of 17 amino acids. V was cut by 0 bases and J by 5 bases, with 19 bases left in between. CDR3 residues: CASSYSPIKQGWTEAFF. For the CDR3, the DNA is TGTGCCAGCAGTTACTCCCCAATAAAACAGGGATGGACTGAAGCTTTCTTT.

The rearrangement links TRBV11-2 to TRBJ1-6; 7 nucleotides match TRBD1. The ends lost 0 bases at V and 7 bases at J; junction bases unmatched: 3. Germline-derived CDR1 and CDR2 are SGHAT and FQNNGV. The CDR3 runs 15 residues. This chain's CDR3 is CASSLDGTENSPLHF. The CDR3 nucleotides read TGTGCCAGCAGCTTAGATGGGACAGAGAATTCACCCCTCCACTTT.

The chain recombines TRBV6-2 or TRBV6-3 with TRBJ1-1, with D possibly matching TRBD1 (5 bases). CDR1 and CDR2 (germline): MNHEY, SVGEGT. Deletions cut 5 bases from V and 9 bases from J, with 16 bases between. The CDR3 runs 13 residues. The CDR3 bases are TGTGCCAGCAGTCTGGGGGAGGGACGACAAGCTTTCTTT. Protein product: CASSLGEGRQAFF.

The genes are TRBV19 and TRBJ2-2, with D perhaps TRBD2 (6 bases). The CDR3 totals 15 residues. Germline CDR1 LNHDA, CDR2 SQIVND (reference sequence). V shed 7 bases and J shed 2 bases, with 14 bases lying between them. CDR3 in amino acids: CASTDPGRNTGELFF. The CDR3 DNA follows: TGTGCCAGTACCGACCCCGGGAGAAACACCGGGGAGCTGTTTTTT.

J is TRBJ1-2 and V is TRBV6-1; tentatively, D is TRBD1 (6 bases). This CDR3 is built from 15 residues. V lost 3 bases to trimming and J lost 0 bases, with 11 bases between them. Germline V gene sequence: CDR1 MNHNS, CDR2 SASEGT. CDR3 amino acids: CASSDRGLANYGYTF. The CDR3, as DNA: TGTGCCAGCAGTGACAGGGGCCTAGCTAACTATGGCTACACCTTC.

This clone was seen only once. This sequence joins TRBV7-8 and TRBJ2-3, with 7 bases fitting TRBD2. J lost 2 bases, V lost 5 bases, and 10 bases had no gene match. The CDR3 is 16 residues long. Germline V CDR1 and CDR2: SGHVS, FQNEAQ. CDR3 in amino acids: CASSIRSAGATDTQYF. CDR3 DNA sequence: TGTGCCAGCAGCATCCGGTCGGCGGGAGCCACAGATACGCAGTATTTT.

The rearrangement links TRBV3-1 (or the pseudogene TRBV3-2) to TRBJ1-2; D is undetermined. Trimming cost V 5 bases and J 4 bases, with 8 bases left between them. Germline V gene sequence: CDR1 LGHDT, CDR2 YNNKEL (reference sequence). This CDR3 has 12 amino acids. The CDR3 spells CASSIGSYGYTF. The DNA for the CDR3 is TGTGCCAGCAGCATAGGGAGCTATGGCTACACCTTC.

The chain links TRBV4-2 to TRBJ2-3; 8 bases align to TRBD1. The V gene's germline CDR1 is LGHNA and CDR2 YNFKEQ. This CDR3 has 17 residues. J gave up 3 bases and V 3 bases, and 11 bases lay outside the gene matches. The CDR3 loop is CASSHSLQGAQTDTQYF. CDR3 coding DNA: TGTGCCAGCAGCCACTCCCTCCAGGGGGCGCAGACAGATACGCAGTATTTT.

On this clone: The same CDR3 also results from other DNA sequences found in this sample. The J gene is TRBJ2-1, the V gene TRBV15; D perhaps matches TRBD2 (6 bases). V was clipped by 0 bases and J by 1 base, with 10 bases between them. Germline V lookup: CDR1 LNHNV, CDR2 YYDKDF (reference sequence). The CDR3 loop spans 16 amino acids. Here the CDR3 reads CATSREVGGSYNEQFF. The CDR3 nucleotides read TGTGCCACCAGCAGAGAAGTGGGAGGTTCCTACAATGAGCAGTTCTTC.

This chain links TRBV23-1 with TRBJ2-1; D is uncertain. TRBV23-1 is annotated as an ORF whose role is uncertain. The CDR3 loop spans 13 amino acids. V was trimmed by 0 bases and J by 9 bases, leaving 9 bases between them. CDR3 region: CASSQSLPGEQFF. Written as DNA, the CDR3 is TGCGCCAGCAGTCAATCGTTGCCGGGTGAGCAGTTCTTC.

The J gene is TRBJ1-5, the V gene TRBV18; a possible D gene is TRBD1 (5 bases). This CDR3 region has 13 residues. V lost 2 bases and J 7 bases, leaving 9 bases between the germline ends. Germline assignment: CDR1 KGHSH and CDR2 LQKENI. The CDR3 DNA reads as TGTGCCAGCTCACCAGGGGGGTCACAGCCCCAGCATTTT. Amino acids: CASSPGGSQPQHF.

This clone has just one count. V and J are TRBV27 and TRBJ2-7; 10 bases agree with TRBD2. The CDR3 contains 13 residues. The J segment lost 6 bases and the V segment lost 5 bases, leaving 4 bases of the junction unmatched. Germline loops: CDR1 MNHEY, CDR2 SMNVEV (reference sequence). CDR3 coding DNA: TGTGCCAGCAGTCCACTAGCGGGGCTCGAGCAGTACTTC. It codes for CASSPLAGLEQYF.

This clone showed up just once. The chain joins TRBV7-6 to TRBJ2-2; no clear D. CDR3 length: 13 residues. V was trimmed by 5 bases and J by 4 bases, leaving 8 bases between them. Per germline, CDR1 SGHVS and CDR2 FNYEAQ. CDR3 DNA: TGTGCCAGCAGCCGGTCAGGCACCGGGGAGCTGTTTTTT. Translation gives CASSRSGTGELFF.

CDR3 amino acids: CAISASRNTEAFF. In nucleotides, the CDR3 is TGTGCCATCAGTGCTTCTCGTAACACTGAAGCTTTCTTT. This sequence joins TRBV10-3 and TRBJ1-1; D is unresolved. Germline CDR1 ENHRY, CDR2 SYGVKD. V lost 4 bases and J 2 bases, leaving 8 bases between the germline ends. This CDR3 is built from 13 residues.

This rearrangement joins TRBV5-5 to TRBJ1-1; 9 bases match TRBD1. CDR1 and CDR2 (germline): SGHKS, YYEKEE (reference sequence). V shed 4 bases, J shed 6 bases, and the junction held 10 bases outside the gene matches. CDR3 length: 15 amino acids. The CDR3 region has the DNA TGTGCCAGCAGCGAACAGGGGGCGTACGGCTCTGAAGCTTTCTTT. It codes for CASSEQGAYGSEAFF. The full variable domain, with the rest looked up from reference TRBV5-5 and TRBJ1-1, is DAGVTQSPTHLIKTRGQQVTLRCSPISGHKSVSWYQQVLGQGPQFIFQYYEKEERGRGNFPDRFSARQFPNYSSELNVNALLLGDSALYLCASSEQGAYGSEAFFGQGTRLTVV.

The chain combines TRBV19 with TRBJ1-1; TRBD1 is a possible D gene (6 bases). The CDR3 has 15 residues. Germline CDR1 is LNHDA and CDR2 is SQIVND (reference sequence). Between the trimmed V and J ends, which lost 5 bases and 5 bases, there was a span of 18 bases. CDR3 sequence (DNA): TGTGCCAGTAGTGTGGCAGGGGCCCTGAGGACTGAAGCTTTCTTT. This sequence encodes CASSVAGALRTEAFF.

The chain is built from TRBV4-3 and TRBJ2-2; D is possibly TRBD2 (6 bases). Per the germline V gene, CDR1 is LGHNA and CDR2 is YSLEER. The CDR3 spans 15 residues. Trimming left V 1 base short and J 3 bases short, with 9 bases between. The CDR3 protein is CASSQVWGDTGELFF. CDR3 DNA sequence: TGCGCCAGCAGCCAAGTCTGGGGGGACACCGGGGAGCTGTTTTTT.